This is a list of T cell receptor beta chains from one sample in a study of cytomegalovirus exposure and HLA in healthy donors. TCRdb keeps only in-frame clones here, not all; method: immunoSEQ multiplex PCR. The sample has around 150,000 clones; roughly 76% are singletons. The source material was PBMCs. The source of these receptors is a woman aged 45-65 years in good health and CMV-seronegative. CDR3s include the opening cysteine and the closing phenylalanine or tryptophan. Each record gives: V gene, D gene, clone size, J gene, CDR3 DNA, CDR3 protein. A D gene is named only where the DNA matches it firmly. Not every row has a clone size; where given, it reads once, few, many or a size class.

TRBV7-2	TRBD1	NA	TRBJ1-2	TGTGCCAGCAGCTTACTCAGGGGGCATGGCTACACCTTC	CASSLLRGHGYTF
TRBV4-2	NA	once	TRBJ2-2	TGTGCCAGCAGCCCGTTGCTTCTAGCGAATACCGGGGAGCTGTTTTTT	CASSPLLLANTGELFF
TRBV2	TRBD1	NA	TRBJ1-2	TGTGCCAGCAGTTCCTTACAGGGGGCCCTGGAAGGCTACACCTTC	CASSSLQGALEGYTF
TRBV18	TRBD2	NA	TRBJ2-5	TGTGCCAGCTCACCAGGGAGCGGGGGGTCGGGAGAGACCCAGTACTTC	CASSPGSGGSGETQYF
TRBV7-9	TRBD2	NA	TRBJ2-5	TGTGCCAGCAGCTCCGCCGGAAGGGAGGGTTACCAAGAGACCCAGTACTTC	CASSSAGREGYQETQYF
TRBV27	TRBD1	NA	TRBJ1-2	TGTGCCAGCAGCTATAAGGGACAGGGCGCCTATGGCTACACCTTC	CASSYKGQGAYGYTF
TRBV10-3	TRBD1	NA	TRBJ1-5	TGTGCCATCAGAGAAACAGGGGAGGAACAGCCCCAGCATTTT	CAIRETGEEQPQHF
TRBV28	TRBD1	NA	TRBJ1-2	TGTGCCAGCAGCTCGGGACAGGGCTATGGCTACACCTTC	CASSSGQGYGYTF
TRBV9	NA	NA	TRBJ1-2	TGTGCCAGCAGCGTAGACAATAACTATGGCTACACCTTC	CASSVDNNYGYTF
TRBV6-1	NA	NA	TRBJ1-5	TGTGCCAGCAGTGAGCCCCCACAGAACGGGGATCAGCCCCAGCATTTT	CASSEPPQNGDQPQHF
TRBV6-5	NA	NA	TRBJ1-1	TGTGCCAGCAGTTACTCGAGAAGTTCTGAAGCTTTCTTT	CASSYSRSSEAFF
TRBV4-2	TRBD2	NA	TRBJ2-5	TGTGCCAGCAGCCAAGAAACTAGCGGGGGGGCTTACCAAGAGACCCAGTACTTC	CASSQETSGGAYQETQYF
TRBV30	NA	NA	TRBJ1-1	TGTGCCTGGAGTGTACAAGTGAACACTGAAGCTTTCTTT	CAWSVQVNTEAFF
TRBV28	NA	NA	TRBJ1-5	TGTGCCAGCAGTTTATATGGGGGGTCTGGGGGGTATAGCAATCAGCCCCAGCATTTT	CASSLYGGSGGYSNQPQHF
TRBV12-5	NA	NA	TRBJ1-2	TGTGCTAGTGGTTTCGGCCGGGGTGGTGGCTACACCTTC	CASGFGRGGGYTF
TRBV19	TRBD1	NA	TRBJ1-3	TGTGCCAGTAGTACGATTTCCGGGACAGTCATAGGAAACACCATATATTTT	CASSTISGTVIGNTIYF
TRBV6-6	NA	few	TRBJ1-4	TGTGCCAGCAGTAACCGGGGAGAGGAAAAACTGTTTTTT	CASSNRGEEKLFF
TRBV25-1	NA	NA	TRBJ2-3	TGTGCCAGCAGTGTACAGAGCACAGATACGCAGTATTTT	CASSVQSTDTQYF
TRBV16	NA	NA	TRBJ2-6	TGTGCCAGCAGCCAATCCTTACCACATTTAAGCTCTGGGGCCAACGTCCTGACTTTC	CASSQSLPHLSSGANVLTF
TRBV6-6	NA	NA	TRBJ1-2	TGTGCCAGCAGAGCCTCGGGGTTGGTTTACGGCTACACCTTC	CASRASGLVYGYTF
TRBV6-1	NA	NA	TRBJ1-6	TGTGCCAGCAAGCGAGGGGAGGATTCACCCCTCCACTTT	CASKRGEDSPLHF
TRBV7-9	TRBD2	NA	TRBJ2-7	TGTGCCAGCCAAGGGGTAGCGGGACTCCAGCAGTACTTC	CASQGVAGLQQYF
TRBV5-1	TRBD2	NA	TRBJ2-3	TGCGCCAGCAGCCCGGGGGGGCCTGCAGATACGCAGTATTTT	CASSPGGPADTQYF
TRBV4-1	NA	NA	TRBJ1-4	TGCGCCAGCAGCCAAGATGGATGGAGTAATGAAAAACTGTTTTTT	CASSQDGWSNEKLFF
TRBV5-4	NA	NA	TRBJ1-2	TGTGCCAGCAGCTTGGCCTCTGGAGTAAACCTCTATGGCTACACCTTC	CASSLASGVNLYGYTF
TRBV5-4	NA	once	TRBJ2-7	TGTGCCAGCAGCCGGGGGGGGACAGACAGCTCCTACGAGCAGTACTTC	CASSRGGTDSSYEQYF
TRBV11-3	TRBD1	few	TRBJ2-2	TGTGCCAGCAGCCTCACAGGGGCCGGGGAGCTGTTTTTT	CASSLTGAGELFF
TRBV7-3	NA	NA	TRBJ2-2	TGTGCCAGCAGCTCTGACACCGGGGAGCTGTTTTTT	CASSSDTGELFF
TRBV11-2	TRBD1	NA	TRBJ2-3	TGTGCCAGCAGCTCCTCGGACAGGGTCACGGATACGCAGTATTTT	CASSSSDRVTDTQYF
TRBV5-1	NA	NA	TRBJ2-5	TGCGCCAGCAGCTTGGGTGGACAGCCACCCGTCGAGACCCAGTACTTC	CASSLGGQPPVETQYF
TRBV11-3	NA	few	TRBJ2-5	TGTGCCAGCAGCTTAAAACGAGGGATGGGCCAAGAGACCCAGTACTTC	CASSLKRGMGQETQYF
TRBV25-1	NA	NA	TRBJ1-4	TGTGCCAGCAGTGAGGGACAAGGAGAAAAACTGTTTTTT	CASSEGQGEKLFF
TRBV4-3	TRBD2	NA	TRBJ2-1	TGCGCCAGCAGCCAAGTTTACGGCGGGGGGGCCTACAATGAGCAGTTCTTC	CASSQVYGGGAYNEQFF
TRBV4-2	NA	NA	TRBJ2-1	TGTGCCAGCAGCCAAGTGCCCGGCAGGGGTTCCTACAATGAGCAGTTCTTC	CASSQVPGRGSYNEQFF
TRBV7-2	NA	NA	TRBJ1-1	TGTGCCAGCAGTACTAGGCCTGGTGAAGCTTTCTTT	CASSTRPGEAFF
TRBV11-2	NA	NA	TRBJ2-1	TGTGCCAGCAGCTTAACGGACTCCGCCAATGAGCAGTTCTTC	CASSLTDSANEQFF
TRBV27	TRBD1	NA	TRBJ1-5	TGTGCCAGCTCCTTGAGACAGGGGGCTAGTAGCAATCAGCCCCAGCATTTT	CASSLRQGASSNQPQHF
TRBV15	NA	once	TRBJ2-1	TGTGCCACCAGCAGAGATCAGCGGCATGAGCAGTTCTTC	CATSRDQRHEQFF
TRBV2	TRBD1	few	TRBJ2-3	TGTGCCAGCAGCCGGGACAGGGCACCAGATACGCAGTATTTT	CASSRDRAPDTQYF
TRBV7-9	NA	NA	TRBJ2-1	TGTGCCAGCAGCTTAGGGCTAGGTGGCACCTACAATGAGCAGTTCTTC	CASSLGLGGTYNEQFF
TRBV6-5	TRBD1	few	TRBJ1-2	TGTGCGAGCTCTTTGGACAGGTCATATGGCTACACCTTC	CASSLDRSYGYTF
TRBV7-2	NA	NA	TRBJ1-2	TGTGCCAGCAGCTTAGAGAGATCGGGACTTAACTATGGCTACACCTTC	CASSLERSGLNYGYTF
TRBV7-8	NA	NA	TRBJ1-2	TGTGCCAGCAGCCTTAGGGGGAATGGCTACACCTTC	CASSLRGNGYTF
TRBV18	TRBD1	few	TRBJ1-5	TGTGCCAGCTCACGAGACAGGGATCAGCCCCAGCATTTT	CASSRDRDQPQHF
TRBV7-8	NA	NA	TRBJ2-7	TGTGCCAGCAGCCCCTTACTCGGGGAATCCTACGAGCAGTACTTC	CASSPLLGESYEQYF